This T cell receptor (beta chain) was recovered during a study of CD8 T cells in ankylosing spondylitis. General study points: The authors reported significant enrichment of disease-linked clones in matched ankylosing spondylitis synovial fluid. A CD8+ phenotype characterized the disease-linked clones, which were relatively rare in peripheral blood. Prior work had noted some motif variants in reactive arthritis blood and synovial fluid.

Losses at the gene ends were 7 bases for V and 3 bases for J; bases not matched to a gene: 8. The CDR3 runs to 15 residues. Germline CDR1 reads MDHEN; CDR2 reads SYDVKM. The sample holds many counts of this clonotype. Its cognate antigen is unknown. MiXCR was run by TCRdb on the 5' RACE reads, yielding one entry per CDR3 protein. This sample has some 52,000 distinct CDR3 sequences; approximately 7.4% occur once, and the top ten carry about 8.9%. The chain links TRBV28 to TRBJ2-3; 9 bases line up with TRBD2. This sequence was found in a female donor with ankylosing spondylitis or in good health (not recorded which). Material: blood, either unsorted or a sorted T cell fraction (not recorded which). The CDR3 DNA follows: TGTGCCAGCATCAAAAGGCGGGGGGGAACAGATACGCAGTATTTT. Translated, it gives CASIKRRGGTDTQYF.